These T cell receptor beta chains were read from a single sample in a study of neurological immune-mediated disorders. Each CDR3 protein gets one entry after TCRdb re-called the 5' RACE reads with MiXCR. The table lists about 40,000 distinct CDR3 sequences, roughly 2.5% of them singletons, with about 2.4% in the top ten. Sequenced sample: PBMCs. These TCRs come from a man aged 50 to 60 with multiple sclerosis. The CDR3 runs from the conserved cysteine through the conserved F or W. D genes are given only for firm matches. The size field is filled for only some rows; it gives once, few, many or a size class.

j_call d_call v_call clone_size cdr3_aa cdr3_nt
TRBJ1-5 - TRBV12-3/TRBV12-4 many CASSLAGPINQPQHF TGTGCCAGCAGTTTAGCCGGACCCATCAATCAGCCCCAGCATTTT
TRBJ2-5 - TRBV5-1 many CASSPGETQYF TGCGCCAGCAGCCCTGGAGAGACCCAGTACTTC
TRBJ2-3 TRBD1 TRBV5-1 many CASSAGQGDTDTQYF TGCGCCAGCAGCGCCGGACAGGGGGACACAGATACGCAGTATTTT
TRBJ1-5 - TRBV3-1 many CASSQDVVGAGTQPQNF -
TRBJ2-2 TRBD2 TRBV5-1 many CASSSGLAGTGELFF TGCGCCAGCAGTTCAGGACTAGCGGGGACCGGGGAGCTGTTTTTT
TRBJ2-3 TRBD2 TRBV7-2 many CASSKIAGGPTDTQYF TGTGCCAGCAGTAAGATAGCGGGGGGTCCCACAGATACGCAGTATTTT
TRBJ1-1 - TRBV20-1 many CSAADARNTEAFF TGCAGTGCTGCGGACGCGCGGAACACTGAAGCTTTCTTT
TRBJ1-1 TRBD1 TRBV3-1 many CASSHFRDRSLLNTEAFF TGTGCCAGCAGCCACTTCCGGGACAGGAGCCTTTTGAACACTGAAGCTTTCTTT
TRBJ2-2 TRBD1 TRBV12-3/TRBV12-4 many CASSMTGGAGELFF TGTGCCAGCAGTATGACAGGGGGGGCCGGGGAGCTGTTTTTT
TRBJ2-7 TRBD2 TRBV15 many CATSRASGGFYEQYF TGTGCCACCAGCAGAGCCAGCGGGGGCTTCTACGAGCAGTACTTC
TRBJ2-3 TRBD2 TRBV7-3 many CASSFGLARPTDTQYF TGTGCCAGCAGCTTCGGACTAGCGCGGCCCACAGATACGCAGTATTTT
TRBJ2-5 TRBD2 TRBV20-1 many CSADLLAAQTQYF TGCAGTGCCGATCTTCTAGCGGCGCAGACCCAGTACTTC
TRBJ2-6 TRBD1 TRBV4-3 many CASSQTGAYSGANVLTF TGCGCCAGCAGCCAAACAGGGGCGTACTCTGGGGCCAACGTCCTGACTTTC
TRBJ2-7 - TRBV4-3 many CASSQDGRGQSYEQYF TGCGCCAGCAGCCAAGATGGGCGGGGACAGTCCTACGAGCAGTACTTC
TRBJ2-7 - TRBV5-1 many CASSLVGRTYEQYF TGCGCCAGCAGCTTGGTCGGTAGGACCTACGAGCAGTACTTC
TRBJ2-7 - TRBV28 many CASSFGDGSYEQYF TGTGCCAGCAGTTTCGGGGACGGATCCTACGAGCAGTACTTC
TRBJ1-5 - TRBV12-5 few CASGPDASNQPQNF TGTGCTAGTGGTCCAGACGCCTCAAATCAGCCCCAGAATTTT
TRBJ1-5 - TRBV4-3 - CASSQDLDFGSNQPQHF TGCGCCAGCAGCCAAGATCTAGACTTTGGGAGCAATCAGCCCCAGCATTTT
TRBJ2-2 - TRBV20-1 many CSAIGVNTGELFF TGCAGTGCTATAGGCGTGAACACCGGGGAGCTGTTTTTT
TRBJ2-2 TRBD1 TRBV28 many CASSPGTGGIGELFF TGTGCCAGCAGCCCCGGGACAGGGGGCATCGGGGAGCTGTTTTTT
TRBJ1-5 - TRBV29-1 many CSVGRAPDQPQHF TGCAGCGTTGGCAGGGCCCCCGATCAGCCCCAGCATTTT
TRBJ2-5 TRBD2 TRBV7-7 many CASSSGASGGPGETQYF TGTGCCAGCAGCTCTGGGGCTAGCGGGGGGCCAGGGGAGACCCAGTACTTC
TRBJ1-1 - TRBV12-3/TRBV12-4 many CASSPNRGAFF TGTGCCAGCAGTCCGAACCGGGGGGCTTTCTTT
TRBJ2-2 - TRBV5-1 many CASSLVAGRTGELFF TGCGCCAGCAGCTTGGTGGCAGGGAGGACCGGGGAGCTGTTTTTT
TRBJ1-5 - TRBV28 many CASRGQFNQPQHF TGTGCCTCTCGAGGACAGTTCAATCAGCCCCAGCATTTT
TRBJ2-3 - TRBV20-1 many CSARRGATRTDTQYF TGCAGTGCTAGAAGAGGGGCGACAAGGACAGATACGCAGTATTTT
TRBJ2-7 - TRBV5-1 many CASRLWGANEQYF TGCGCCAGCAGGCTCTGGGGCGCCAACGAGCAGTACTTC
TRBJ2-3 TRBD2 TRBV3-1 many CASSQDRAGGSDTQYF TGTGCCAGCAGCCAAGATAGAGCGGGGGGTTCAGATACGCAGTATTTT
TRBJ2-1 - TRBV15 many CATRASGGNEQFF TGTGCCACCCGGGCTTCTGGGGGCAATGAGCAGTTCTTC
TRBJ1-2 - TRBV4-1 many CASSLSTGYGYTF TGCGCCAGCAGCCTCTCGACCGGATATGGCTACACCTTC
TRBJ1-1 TRBD1 TRBV7-2 medium-sized CASSLAGDRGPTEAFF TGTGCCAGCAGCTTAGCGGGGGACAGGGGGCCGACTGAAGCTTTCTTT
TRBJ2-1 - TRBV7-2 many CASSSTREQFF TGTGCCAGCAGCTCCACCCGGGAGCAGTTCTTC